The next 3 T cell receptor beta chains were all read from a single sample in a study of regulatory T cells in long-lasting Graves disease. Time point indicated: newly diagnosed GD, antithyroid drugs for less than 3 months. RNA isolated from PBMCs was used to make the TCR library. Construction of the TCR beta libraries employed iRepertoire HTBI primers in conjunction with Arm-PCR of CDR3 regions. TCRdb reanalysed the multiplex PCR reads using MiXCR and keeps one entry per CDR3 protein. The sample yields some 500,000 distinct CDR3 sequences, roughly 14% seen once. These sequences were also reported in another study, on T cells in Graves' hyperthyroidism and ophthalmopathy.

Here the sequenced sample was peripheral blood mononuclear cells (PBMCs), taken at new diagnosis, from a patient treated with antithyroid drugs. These TCRs come from a man aged 25 to 40 with Graves disease.

This chain uses TRBV20-1 with TRBJ1-2; a weak D match, TRBD1 (6 bases). Germline V CDR1 and CDR2: DFQATT, SNEGSKA (reference sequence). The CDR3 spans 13 residues. V was cut by 0 bases and J by 8 bases, with 13 bases left in between. The CDR3 loop reads CSARDAGGEGYTF. The CDR3 DNA is TGCAGTGCTAGAGATGCGGGGGGCGAAGGCTACACCTTC.

Only a few counts were recorded for this clonotype. J is TRBJ2-2 and V is TRBV4-1, with D hard to call. The V gene lost 0 bases and the J gene lost 2 bases, with 10 bases spanning the gap. Looked up from germline, CDR1 is MGHRA and CDR2 is YSYEKL. CDR3 length equals 16 residues. The CDR3, as DNA: TGCGCCAGCAGCCAAGAGGCGACACCAAACACCGGGGAGCTGTTTTTT. Translated: CASSQEATPNTGELFF.

In its sample, this clonotype was seen many times. The chain couples TRBV11-2 to TRBJ2-1; D is undetermined. The CDR3 contains 14 residues. The V end lost 0 bases, the J end lost 7 bases, and 10 bases lay between the germline ends. Germline V gene sequence: CDR1 SGHAT, CDR2 FQNNGV. The CDR3, as DNA: TGTGCCAGCAGCTTAGATCTTGGCGCAAATGAGCAGTTCTTC. It translates to CASSLDLGANEQFF.